This is a list of T cell receptor beta chains from one sample in a study of blood T cell repertoires in COVID-19. Libraries were prepared by immunoSEQ multiplex PCR; TCRdb keeps only in-frame clonotypes and omits some of them. Of 150,000 or so clones in the sample, roughly 79% were seen once. Material: peripheral blood. The receptor source for this set is a human donor with acute or convalescent COVID-19. The donor label of this sample is uncertain. Each CDR3 is given with its conserved first and last residue. D genes are given only for firm matches. The listing skips clone size in some rows; elsewhere it reads once, few, many or a size class.

>17|TRBJ1-2|-|TRBV4-1|-
TGCGCCAGCAGCCAAGAGCCTGGTCGGGGGACGGGAGGAGGCTACACCTTC
CASSQEPGRGTGGGYTF
>15|TRBJ1-3|few|TRBV7-8|TRBD1
TGTGCCAGCAGCCATTCTAACAGGGGCTCGGACACCATATATTTT
CASSHSNRGSDTIYF
>15|TRBJ1-1|-|TRBV5-1|TRBD1
TGCGCCAGCAGCCTAACTCCGGGACAGGGAACTGAAGCTTTCTTT
CASSLTPGQGTEAFF
>13|TRBJ1-2|-|TRBV29-1|-
TGCAGCGGATCGGACGGGGGGCACTATGGCTACACCTTC
CSGSDGGHYGYTF
>17|TRBJ1-1|-|TRBV9|-
TGTGCCAGCAGCGCCCGCGGGGGGGGCCTTATGAACACTGAAGCTTTCTTT
CASSARGGGLMNTEAFF
>14|TRBJ2-5|-|TRBV18|-
TGTGCCAGCTCGGCAGGGCTTCTCCCGGAGACCCAGTACTTC
CASSAGLLPETQYF
>19|TRBJ2-7|once|TRBV5-4|TRBD2
TGTGCCAGCAGCTCTCCCGGGACTAGCGGGGGGGCTGGCCCCCACGAGCAGTACTTC
CASSSPGTSGGAGPHEQYF
>12|TRBJ2-1|once|TRBV4-1|-
TGCGCCAGCAGCCAAGAAGGGGATGAGCAGTTCTTC
CASSQEGDEQFF
>15|TRBJ2-5|once|TRBV10-3|-
TGTGCCATCTCGGGGGGCGGGGGCCTCCCAGAGACCCAGTACTTC
CAISGGGGLPETQYF
>14|TRBJ1-6|few|TRBV7-9|-
TGTGCCAGCAGCTTAGGGCAGGGAGGCTCACCCCTCCACTTT
CASSLGQGGSPLHF
>15|TRBJ2-3|-|TRBV6-5|TRBD2
TGTGCCAGCAGCGACCCGGGGGGGAGGACAGATACGCAGTATTTT
CASSDPGGRTDTQYF
>15|TRBJ1-5|-|TRBV6-6|-
TGTGCCAGCAGACCTGGGGCGGTGCTCAATCAGCCCCAGCATTTT
CASRPGAVLNQPQHF
>13|TRBJ1-2|-|TRBV12-3/TRBV12-4|TRBD1
TGTGCCAGCAGCCAGACAGGGGGCGATGGCTACACCTTC
CASSQTGGDGYTF
>16|TRBJ1-5|-|TRBV4-1|TRBD1
TGCGCCAGCAGCCCCACCCCGGGACAGGCGAATCAGCCCCAGCATTTT
CASSPTPGQANQPQHF
>16|TRBJ1-2|-|TRBV7-8|TRBD1
TGTGCCAGCAGCTTAAAATTAGAGGGGGCCAACTATGGCTACACCTTC
CASSLKLEGANYGYTF
>14|TRBJ2-7|-|TRBV2|-
TGTGCCAGCACCGGGAGCCCACCCTCCTACGAGCAGTACTTC
CASTGSPPSYEQYF
>14|TRBJ1-1|-|TRBV5-1|-
TGCGCCAGCAGCTTCTTACACCTGAACACTGAAGCTTTCTTT
CASSFLHLNTEAFF
>12|TRBJ2-1|-|TRBV5-1|-
TGCGCCAGCAGCTTGGAGGGGTCTGAGCAGTTCTTC
CASSLEGSEQFF
>13|TRBJ1-2|-|TRBV5-6|-
TGTGCCAGCAGCCCTACAGGGAACTATGGCTACACCTTC
CASSPTGNYGYTF